This passage covers 16 T cell receptor beta chains from one sample sequenced in a study of blood T cell repertoires in COVID-19 (dated by TCRdb to the early 2020s). The library was produced with the immunoSEQ multiplex PCR assay. TCRdb holds this immuneACCESS table with in-frame rearrangements only. Some clones are missing; in checked studies, unresolved V genes explain under half, and the rest has no known cause. This sample is represented by some 250,000 clones; about 90% of them were singletons. The ten largest clones capture just over 7% of the sample. Sequenced: peripheral blood. The receptors here all came from a man in his sixties who had recovered from COVID-19.

The rearrangement links TRBV3-1 (or the pseudogene TRBV3-2) to TRBJ2-3; D not certain. Trimming removed 1 base from V and 6 bases from J, with 5 bases in between. This CDR3 region has 12 residues. Germline V gene data show CDR1 as LGHDT and CDR2 as YNNKEL (reference sequence). The CDR3 sequence: CASSQGGDTQYF. The CDR3 DNA reads as TGTGCCAGCAGCCAAGGAGGCGATACGCAGTATTTT.

The chain couples TRBV27 to TRBJ1-6, with 8 positions matching TRBD1. The germline V gene has CDR1 MNHEY and CDR2 SMNVEV (reference sequence). J lost 7 bases, V lost 5 bases, and 1 base had no gene match. This CDR3 has 13 residues. CDR3 nucleotides: TGTGCCAGCAGTGCAGGGGGCAATTCACCCCTCCACTTT. Translating it yields CASSAGGNSPLHF.

The genes are TRBV19 and TRBJ1-5; D is possibly TRBD1 (5 bases). V gave up 0 bases and J gave up 2 bases, with 11 bases separating them. CDR3 length: 16 amino acids. Germline values: CDR1 LNHDA, CDR2 SQIVND (reference sequence). CDR3 sequence: CASSIDRPRGNQPQHF. CDR3 DNA sequence: TGTGCCAGTAGTATAGACAGGCCCAGGGGCAATCAGCCCCAGCATTTT.

The chain joins TRBV19 to TRBJ2-3; 8 bases map to TRBD2. Germline assignment: CDR1 LNHDA and CDR2 SQIVND (reference sequence). This CDR3 region has 15 residues. V shed 1 base, J shed 4 bases, and the junction held 4 bases outside the gene matches. The CDR3 region is CASSIGGLASDTQYF. DNA of the CDR3: TGTGCCAGTAGTATAGGCGGACTAGCATCAGATACGCAGTATTTT.

V is TRBV6-6 and J is TRBJ1-1; 7 positions match TRBD1. Germline CDR1 and CDR2: MNHNY and SVGAGI (reference sequence). V trimming: 7 bases; J trimming: 4 bases; junction bases outside the gene matches: 6. The CDR3 is 13 residues long. For the CDR3, the DNA is TGTGCCAGCATACAGGGGATAAGCACTGAAGCTTTCTTT. Amino acids: CASIQGISTEAFF.

The J gene is TRBJ1-5, the V gene TRBV5-6; a possible D gene is TRBD1 (5 bases). The length of the CDR3 is 15 residues. V shed 0 bases and J shed 4 bases, with 11 bases lying between them. The germline gives CDR1 SGHDT, CDR2 YYEEEE. CDR3: CASSLAGEINQPQHF. In nucleotides, the CDR3 is TGTGCCAGCAGCTTGGCGGGGGAAATTAATCAGCCCCAGCATTTT.

The chain uses TRBV6-5 and TRBJ1-2; D call uncertain. Germline CDR1 and CDR2: MNHEY and SVGAGI. V was clipped by 0 bases and J by 4 bases, with 9 bases between them. There are 14 residues in the CDR3. For the CDR3, the DNA is TGTGCCAGCAGTTACTCGAGGGCAGTCTATGGCTACACCTTC. Protein: CASSYSRAVYGYTF.

The chain links TRBV19 to TRBJ2-3; TRBD2 agrees at 15 bases. The CDR3 is 17 amino acids. The germline V gene encodes CDR1 LNHDA and CDR2 SQIVND (reference sequence). Germline trimming cut 4 bases from V and 1 base from J; bases unmatched to any gene: 3. CDR3 loop: CASSTWTSGGGTDTQYF. CDR3 nucleotides: TGTGCCAGTAGTACCTGGACTAGCGGGGGGGGCACAGATACGCAGTATTTT.

The chain recombines TRBV30 with TRBJ1-1, with TRBD1 as a possible D gene (5 bases). Germline CDR1 GTSNPN, CDR2 SVGIG (reference sequence). Trimming took 4 bases from V and 7 from J, leaving 13 bases between them. There are 12 residues in the CDR3. The CDR3 loop is CAWNKRQNEAFF. CDR3 coding DNA: TGTGCCTGGAATAAAAGACAGAATGAAGCTTTCTTT.

The rearrangement links TRBV9 to TRBJ1-2; TRBD1 matches at 7 bases. The CDR3 extends over 19 amino acids. V lost 0 bases to trimming and J lost 5 bases; unmatched junction nucleotides: 19. Germline loops: CDR1 SGDLS, CDR2 YYNGEE. CDR3 sequence: CASSVAAGPGGSFGYGYTF. The CDR3 DNA follows: TGTGCCAGCAGCGTAGCGGCCGGGCCAGGGGGTTCTTTCGGTTATGGCTACACCTTC.

The chain combines TRBV5-1 with TRBJ2-3; perhaps TRBD2 as D (6 bases). There are 14 residues in the CDR3. The germline gives CDR1 SGHRS, CDR2 YFSETQ. V was shortened by 6 bases and J by 0 bases, with 11 bases between the two germline ends. The chain's CDR3 is CASKESGSTDTQYF. In DNA form, the CDR3 reads TGCGCCAGCAAGGAAAGCGGGAGCACAGATACGCAGTATTTT.

The chain joins TRBV5-1 to TRBJ1-3; 8 bases align to TRBD1. CDR1 and CDR2 (germline): SGHRS, YFSETQ. V trimming: 2 bases; J trimming: 5 bases; junction bases outside the gene matches: 12. The CDR3 totals 17 residues. The CDR3 sequence is CASSFTVGQGERNTIYF. The CDR3 nucleotides read TGCGCCAGCAGCTTCACTGTAGGACAGGGCGAAAGAAACACCATATATTTT.

The chain couples TRBV19 to TRBJ2-7, with 9 nucleotides matching TRBD1. Germline V gene lookup returns CDR1 LNHDA and CDR2 SQIVND (reference sequence). This CDR3 contains 16 residues. V lost 5 bases, J lost 1 base, and 9 bases stayed unmatched. CDR3: CASSLKPTGGSYEQYF. The CDR3 DNA is TGTGCCAGTAGTTTAAAACCGACAGGGGGTTCCTACGAGCAGTACTTC.

The rearrangement uses TRBV10-2 and TRBJ2-7; 11 positions agree with TRBD2. From germline, CDR1 is WSHSY and CDR2 SAAADI. Losses at the gene ends were 8 bases for V and 7 bases for J; bases not matched to a gene: 13. This CDR3 region has 15 residues. The CDR3 DNA reads as TGCGCCAGCTGCTCCTCTAGCGGGGGGATGGGGGAGCAGTACTTC. Translation: CASCSSSGGMGEQYF.

The J gene is TRBJ1-5, the V gene TRBV7-8; the match to TRBD1 covers 7 bases. CDR3 length: 14 amino acids. Germline trimming cut 1 base from V and 7 bases from J; bases unmatched to any gene: 4. Germline V lookup: CDR1 SGHVS, CDR2 FQNEAQ. As DNA, the CDR3 is TGTGCCAGCAGCTTAGGAGGGGGCGAACAGCCCCAGCATTTT. This encodes CASSLGGGEQPQHF. The whole variable domain, filled in from reference TRBV7-8 and TRBJ1-5, reads GAGVSQSPRYKVAKRGQDVALRCDPISGHVSLFWYQQALGQGPEFLTYFQNEAQLDKSGLPSDRFFAERPEGSVSTLKIQRTQQEDSAVYLCASSLGGGEQPQHFGDGTRLSIL.

In nucleotides, the CDR3 is TGTGCCAGCAGCTTTCAGGCAGGGCGGACAGATACGCAGTATTTT. It encodes CASSFQAGRTDTQYF. The chain combines TRBV7-2 with TRBJ2-3; TRBD1 is a possible D gene (5 bases). The V and J ends lost 3 bases and 3 bases respectively, with 13 bases between them. Germline-derived CDR1 and CDR2 are SGHTA and FQGNSA. There are 15 residues in the CDR3.